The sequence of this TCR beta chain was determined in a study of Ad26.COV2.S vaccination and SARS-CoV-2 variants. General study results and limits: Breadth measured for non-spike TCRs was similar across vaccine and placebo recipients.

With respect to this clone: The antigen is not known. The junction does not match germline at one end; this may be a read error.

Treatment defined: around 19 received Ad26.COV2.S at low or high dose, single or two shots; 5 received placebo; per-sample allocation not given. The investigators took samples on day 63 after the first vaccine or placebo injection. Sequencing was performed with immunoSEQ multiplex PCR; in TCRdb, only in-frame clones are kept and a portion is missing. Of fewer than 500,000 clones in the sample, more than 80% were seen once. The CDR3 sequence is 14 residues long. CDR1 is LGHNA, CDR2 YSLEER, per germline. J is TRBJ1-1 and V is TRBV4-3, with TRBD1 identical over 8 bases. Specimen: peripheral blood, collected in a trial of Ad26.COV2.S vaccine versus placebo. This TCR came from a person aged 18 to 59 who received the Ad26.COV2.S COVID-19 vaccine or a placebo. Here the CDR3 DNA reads TGCGCCAGCAGTCAAGCAGGGGGCCCCACTGAAGCTTTCTTT. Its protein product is CASSQAGGPTEAFF.